A selection of T cell receptor beta chains follows, all from one sample in a study of blood T cell repertoires in COVID-19. Only in-frame clones appear in the TCRdb table, and some are missing; sequencing was by immunoSEQ multiplex PCR. The sample consists of roughly 480,000 clones, 89% of them appearing once. The sequenced sample was peripheral blood. These TCRs come from a man aged 18 to 30 with COVID-19, enrolled during active disease. The CDR3 runs from the conserved cysteine through the conserved F or W. A D gene is named only where the DNA matches it firmly. Clone sizes are given selectively: once, few, many, or a class where the clone is expanded.

-	TRBV19	TRBJ1-2	-	CASSPPGQGRNGYTF	TGTGCCAGTAGTCCCCCAGGGCAGGGCAGGAATGGCTACACCTTC
-	TRBV6-5	TRBJ2-7	-	CASSPPTGNLRGQYF	TGTGCCAGCAGCCCGCCGACAGGCAATCTACGAGGGCAGTACTTC
-	TRBV11-2	TRBJ2-3	TRBD1	CASRQGVGDTQYF	TGTGCCAGCAGACAGGGGGTGGGAGATACGCAGTATTTT
-	TRBV21-1	TRBJ2-7	-	CASSKGQASGEQYF	TGTGCCAGCAGCAAAGGACAGGCCTCGGGCGAGCAGTACTTC
-	TRBV4-2	TRBJ2-1	TRBD2	CASSSLTSGGPTDEQFF	TGTGCCAGCAGCTCTTTGACTAGCGGGGGGCCAACAGATGAGCAGTTCTTC
-	TRBV7-9	TRBJ2-5	TRBD2	CASSPRERLSETQYF	TGTGCCAGCAGCCCGCGGGAGCGACTCTCAGAGACCCAGTACTTC
once	TRBV20-1	TRBJ2-1	-	CSASGLAGYNEQFF	TGCAGTGCTAGTGGGCTAGCTGGGTACAATGAGCAGTTCTTC
-	TRBV10-3	TRBJ2-2	TRBD2	CAISEVAGGSRRELFF	TGTGCCATCAGTGAGGTAGCGGGAGGTTCCCGCCGGGAGCTGTTTTTT
few	TRBV13	TRBJ1-1	-	CASSYARDFPGNTEAFF	TGTGCCAGCAGCTACGCCCGGGACTTCCCCGGGAACACTGAAGCTTTCTTT
-	TRBV9	TRBJ1-2	TRBD1	CASYGQGYGYTF	TGTGCCAGCTACGGACAGGGCTATGGCTACACCTTC
-	TRBV6-5	TRBJ2-6	-	CASSYTVSGANVLTF	TGTGCCAGCAGTTACACGGTTTCTGGGGCCAACGTCCTGACTTTC
-	TRBV9	TRBJ2-6	-	CASSVTRSGANVLTF	TGTGCCAGCAGCGTCACGAGATCCGGGGCCAACGTCCTGACTTTC
-	TRBV10-3	TRBJ1-1	TRBD1	CAISGSPGQVMNTEAFF	TGTGCCATCAGTGGGTCACCGGGACAGGTGATGAACACTGAAGCTTTCTTT
once	TRBV5-5	TRBJ2-1	TRBD1	CASSPGTGAGRYNEQFF	TGTGCCAGCAGCCCCGGGACAGGGGCGGGTCGTTACAATGAGCAGTTCTTC
-	TRBV5-6	TRBJ2-5	TRBD1	CASSGTGTGEETQYF	TGTGCCAGCAGCGGAACCGGGACAGGGGAAGAGACCCAGTACTTC
once	TRBV7-9	TRBJ1-5	TRBD1	CASSPDRGNQPQHF	TGTGCCAGCAGCCCCGACAGGGGGAATCAGCCCCAGCATTTT
-	TRBV11-3	TRBJ2-2	-	CASSSYTGELFF	TGTGCCAGCAGCTCTTACACCGGGGAGCTGTTTTTT
-	TRBV10-3	TRBJ2-2	TRBD2	CAIRGGSGELFF	TGTGCCATCAGGGGAGGGTCGGGGGAGCTGTTTTTT
once	TRBV4-1	TRBJ2-2	-	CASSHQPGHLGELFF	TGCGCCAGCAGCCACCAACCGGGACACCTCGGGGAGCTGTTTTTT
few	TRBV2	TRBJ2-3	TRBD1	CASSPGTGLTDTQYF	TGTGCCAGCAGTCCCGGGACAGGGTTAACAGATACGCAGTATTTT
-	TRBV4-1	TRBJ2-7	TRBD1	CASSQAGLVGQGQHEQYF	TGCGCCAGCAGCCAAGCGGGTCTAGTAGGACAGGGACAACACGAGCAGTACTTC
-	TRBV4-1	TRBJ2-5	TRBD1	CASSQDAQGAGTQYF	TGCGCCAGCAGCCAAGATGCCCAGGGGGCGGGGACCCAGTACTTC
-	TRBV19	TRBJ1-3	TRBD1	CASSPRTGGSGNTIYF	TGTGCCAGTAGTCCACGGACAGGGGGCTCTGGAAACACCATATATTTT
few	TRBV3-1/TRBV3-2	TRBJ1-6	-	CASSLQGNYNSPLHF	TGTGCCAGCAGCCTTCAGGGGAATTATAATTCACCCCTCCACTTT
once	TRBV19	TRBJ1-2	TRBD1	CASSPVWDRDGYTF	TGTGCCAGTAGTCCCGTCTGGGACAGGGACGGCTACACCTTC
-	TRBV11-2	TRBJ2-1	-	CASSQGDYRTNEQFF	TGTGCCAGCAGCCAAGGGGATTACAGGACCAATGAGCAGTTCTTC
-	TRBV4-1	TRBJ2-1	-	CASGRGGAPGNEQFF	TGCGCCAGCGGGAGGGGGGGGGCCCCCGGCAATGAGCAGTTCTTC
-	TRBV3-1/TRBV3-2	TRBJ2-3	TRBD2	CASSQGGLAAPTQYF	TGTGCCAGCAGCCAGGGAGGACTAGCGGCACCTACGCAGTATTTT
-	TRBV11-2	TRBJ2-6	TRBD1	CASITGTGVSGANVLTF	TGTGCCAGCATTACCGGGACAGGGGTCTCTGGGGCCAACGTCCTGACTTTC
-	TRBV15	TRBJ1-5	TRBD1	CATSTFLETGLNQPQHF	TGTGCCACCAGCACCTTCCTCGAGACAGGGTTGAATCAGCCCCAGCATTTT
-	TRBV11-3	TRBJ2-4	-	CASSLNTGQPQYF	TGTGCCAGCAGCTTAAACACAGGACAGCCCCAGTACTTC
-	TRBV10-1	TRBJ2-2	TRBD1	CASSEVDRANTGELFF	TGCGCCAGCAGTGAAGTTGACAGGGCGAACACCGGGGAGCTGTTTTTT
-	TRBV29-1	TRBJ2-7	TRBD1	CSVGTGDSYEQYF	TGCAGCGTAGGGACAGGGGACTCCTACGAGCAGTACTTC
-	TRBV27	TRBJ2-3	TRBD1	CASSIRQGTDTQYF	TGTGCCAGCAGTATCCGACAGGGTACAGATACGCAGTATTTT
-	TRBV7-8	TRBJ2-2	-	CASSLRQGGAGELFF	TGTGCCAGCAGCCTACGTCAGGGTGGCGCCGGGGAGCTGTTTTTT
once	TRBV5-6	TRBJ1-5	TRBD1	CASSLQGAHQPQHF	TGTGCCAGCAGCCTACAGGGGGCCCATCAGCCCCAGCATTTT
once	TRBV2	TRBJ2-1	TRBD2	CASSDPTSISYNEQFF	TGTGCCAGCAGTGATCCGACTAGCATTTCCTACAATGAGCAGTTCTTC
-	TRBV12-3/TRBV12-4	TRBJ1-6	-	CASSLVDSPLHF	TGTGCCAGCAGTTTAGTAGATTCACCCCTCCACTTT
once	TRBV10-1	TRBJ1-4	-	CASSESSSNEKLFF	TGCGCCAGCAGTGAGTCGTCATCTAATGAAAAACTGTTTTTT
-	TRBV11-3	TRBJ2-2	-	CASQYTGELFF	TGTGCCAGCCAGTATACCGGGGAGCTGTTTTTT